A single sample gave rise to the 32 T cell receptor beta chains below, sequenced in a study of blood T cell repertoires in COVID-19. Clones were read by immunoSEQ multiplex PCR, and TCRdb kept only the in-frame ones, dropping some. This sample has a few hundred thousand clones, with roughly 91% found just once. The sequencing input was PBMCs or T cells enriched from blood (not recorded which). These receptors were taken from a woman aged 55-70 years in a cohort exposed to, infected with or recovered from COVID-19 (not recorded which).

This clone was picked up a small number of times. Other DNA sequences of this sample code for an identical CDR3. The V and J genes are TRBV7-2 and TRBJ2-1; 11 positions match TRBD2. Trimming took 2 bases from V and 5 from J; bases not matched to a gene: 5. Germline V gene sequence: CDR1 SGHTA, CDR2 FQGNSA. This CDR3 has 16 amino acids. The CDR3 loop is CASSLTGTSGNNEQFF. The CDR3 DNA reads as TGTGCCAGCAGCTTAACAGGGACTAGCGGTAACAATGAGCAGTTCTTC.

The V and J genes are TRBV28 and TRBJ1-6, with D hard to call. CDR3 length: 16 residues. Germline V lookup: CDR1 MDHEN, CDR2 SYDVKM. Between the trimmed V and J ends, which lost 4 bases and 3 bases, there was a span of 13 bases. CDR3: CASSSIRELYNSPLHF. Here the CDR3 DNA reads TGTGCCAGCAGTTCAATCCGGGAGCTCTATAATTCACCCCTCCACTTT.

The chain is built from TRBV4-1 and TRBJ2-3; no firm D call. The CDR3 runs 14 residues. Germline CDR1 reads MGHRA; CDR2 reads YSYEKL. V was shortened by 3 bases and J by 0 bases, with 7 bases between the two germline ends. CDR3 bases: TGCGCCAGCAGCCAGCTGACTAGCACAGATACGCAGTATTTT. This codes for CASSQLTSTDTQYF.

The V and J genes are TRBV2 and TRBJ2-5, with 8 bases lining up with TRBD2. The ends lost 5 bases at V and 7 bases at J; junction bases unmatched: 9. CDR1 and CDR2 from the germline V gene are SNHLY and FYNNEI. The CDR3 loop spans 14 amino acids. The CDR3 DNA is TGTGCCAGCAGTAGGGGACTAGGTGTGGGGACCCAGTACTTC. This translates into CASSRGLGVGTQYF.

This chain connects TRBV6-1 to TRBJ2-1; TRBD2 matches 14 bases. This CDR3 spans 19 amino acids. Trimming took 2 bases from V and 6 from J; bases not matched to a gene: 12. Germline CDR1 MNHNS, CDR2 SASEGT. CDR3 in DNA: TGTGCCAGCAGTGAATGGGGACTAGCGGGAGTTAGTACGGGCAATGAGCAGTTCTTC. It translates to CASSEWGLAGVSTGNEQFF.

This clone was detected a few times. V usage is TRBV6-6 and J usage is TRBJ2-2, with 9 bases lining up with TRBD1. The trim removed 5 bases at V and 0 bases at J, leaving 10 bases unmatched. Per the germline V gene, CDR1 is MNHNY and CDR2 is SVGAGI (reference sequence). The CDR3 runs to 18 residues. DNA for the CDR3: TGTGCCAGCAGTCCCCCCGGGACAGGGCTGACGAACACCGGGGAGCTGTTTTTT. Protein sequence: CASSPPGTGLTNTGELFF.

V is TRBV7-9 and J is TRBJ2-4; possible D gene TRBD2, 6 bases. V was cut by 5 bases and J by 7 bases, with 12 bases left in between. The CDR3 runs to 13 residues. CDR1 SEHNR and CDR2 FQNEAQ come from the germline V gene (reference sequence). In nucleotides, the CDR3 is TGTGCCAGCAGCGAGGGACTTTCGAACATTCAGTACTTC. Translation: CASSEGLSNIQYF.

The V call is TRBV11-2, the J call TRBJ2-1; 9 bases map to TRBD2. The CDR3 extends over 18 amino acids. Germline V CDR1 and CDR2: SGHAT, FQNNGV. Trimming at V came to 0 bases and at J to 3 bases, leaving 9 bases not matched to a gene. The CDR3 DNA is TGTGCCAGCAGCTTAGACCTAAGTAGCGGGAGAGGCTACAATGAGCAGTTCTTC. The encoded protein is CASSLDLSSGRGYNEQFF.

J is TRBJ2-3 and V is TRBV28; tentative D call: TRBD2 (5 bases). V lost 2 bases to trimming and J lost 2 bases, with 17 bases between them. This CDR3 region has 17 residues. Germline lookup yields CDR1 MDHEN and CDR2 SYDVKM. CDR3 region: CASSLGVLGGSTDTQYF. In DNA, the CDR3 is TGTGCCAGCAGTTTAGGGGTACTTGGCGGGTCCACAGATACGCAGTATTTT.

The rearrangement uses TRBV25-1 and TRBJ2-2, with 7 positions matching TRBD1. The CDR3 has 15 residues. Germline CDR1 MGHDK, CDR2 SYGVNS. Trimming at V came to 6 bases and at J to 7 bases, leaving 11 bases not matched to a gene. The CDR3 sequence: CASRMIDRDNGELFF. CDR3 DNA: TGTGCCAGCAGAATGATAGACAGGGATAACGGGGAGCTGTTTTTT.

J is TRBJ2-7 and V is TRBV6-5; 9 nucleotides align to TRBD2. From germline, CDR1 is MNHEY and CDR2 SVGAGI. This CDR3 has 15 amino acids. V lost 8 bases to trimming and J lost 3 bases; unmatched junction nucleotides: 11. The CDR3 sequence is CASAVLAGNRYEQYF. The CDR3 DNA reads TGTGCCAGCGCCGTCCTAGCGGGGAACCGCTACGAGCAGTACTTC.

The CDR3 bases are TGTGCCAGCAGCCTCAGGGTCGGGACTAGCGATAATGAGCAGTTCTTC. This codes for CASSLRVGTSDNEQFF. The V call is TRBV3-1 (or the pseudogene TRBV3-2), the J call TRBJ2-1; 10 nucleotides line up with TRBD2. CDR1 and CDR2 (germline): LGHDT, YNNKEL (reference sequence). With V trimmed by 4 bases and J by 7 bases, 10 bases remained unmatched. The CDR3 runs 16 residues.

The chain couples TRBV28 to TRBJ1-2; possible D gene TRBD1, 5 bases. The CDR3 is 14 amino acids. V lost 7 bases, J lost 8 bases, and 20 bases lay in between. From germline, CDR1 is MDHEN and CDR2 SYDVKM. The CDR3 bases are TGTGCCAGCATTTATGGGGGAGGAGCGGACGGCTACACCTTC. Encoded protein: CASIYGGGADGYTF.

This chain connects TRBV28 to TRBJ2-7, with 7 bases identical to TRBD2. The trim removed 7 bases at V and 2 bases at J, leaving 5 bases unmatched. Germline loops: CDR1 MDHEN, CDR2 SYDVKM. CDR3 length: 13 amino acids. The CDR3 here is CASTGGSAYEQYF. The CDR3, as DNA: TGTGCCAGCACGGGCGGGAGTGCCTACGAGCAGTACTTC.

The chain couples TRBV10-2 to TRBJ1-2; 8 bases line up with TRBD1. The CDR3 is 14 residues long. The junction had 6 bases not matched to a gene; V was cut back by 5 bases and J by 4 bases. In germline, CDR1 is WSHSY, CDR2 SAAADI. The CDR3 is CASSPQGQAYGYTF. The CDR3 coding sequence is TGCGCCAGCAGTCCACAGGGACAGGCCTATGGCTACACCTTC.

V is TRBV27 and J is TRBJ1-4, with 7 bases that match TRBD1. The CDR3 extends over 20 amino acids. Trimming at V came to 3 bases and at J to 4 bases, leaving 20 bases not matched to a gene. CDR1 is MNHEY, CDR2 SMNVEV, per germline (reference sequence). The CDR3: CASSFSSRDRGKANNEKLFF. The DNA for the CDR3 is TGTGCCAGCAGTTTCTCCTCCCGGGACAGAGGGAAAGCTAATAATGAAAAACTGTTTTTT.

The chain combines TRBV9 with TRBJ1-3, with 8 bases fitting TRBD1. Unmatched junction bases numbered 2, after V lost 5 bases and J lost 4 bases. This CDR3 is 13 amino acids long. The germline CDR1 and CDR2 sequences are SGDLS and YYNGEE. The CDR3 DNA reads as TGTGCCAGCAGAGGGACAGGAGGAAACACCATATATTTT. Translated: CASRGTGGNTIYF.

This clone came up a few times. The chain is built from TRBV5-1 and TRBJ2-5; 7 bases fit TRBD1. This CDR3 is 15 amino acids long. Germline V gene sequence: CDR1 SGHRS, CDR2 YFSETQ. The V segment lost 3 bases and the J segment 0 bases; nucleotides outside the gene matches: 5. Here the CDR3 DNA reads TGCGCCAGCAGCTACCAGGGGGATTACCAAGAGACCCAGTACTTC. This codes for CASSYQGDYQETQYF.

This clone has just one count. The CDR3 DNA sequence: TGTGCCAGCAGTGCGGTGCGAGCCGGCGGGGAGCTGTTTTTT. Amino acid sequence: CASSAVRAGGELFF. V is TRBV6-4 and J is TRBJ2-2; D gene unclear. CDR1 is MRHNA, CDR2 SNTAGT, per germline. V gave up 4 bases and J gave up 7 bases, with 13 bases separating them. The CDR3 is 14 residues long.

This rearrangement joins TRBV18 to TRBJ1-3, with 9 positions matching TRBD1. The length of the CDR3 is 18 residues. V lost 0 bases and J lost 0; bases outside the gene matches: 6. The germline CDR1 and CDR2 sequences are KGHSH and LQKENI. CDR3 in amino acids: CASSPPSGTGISGNTIYF. The CDR3 coding sequence is TGTGCCAGCTCACCACCGTCAGGGACAGGGATCTCTGGAAACACCATATATTTT.

The chain uses TRBV2 and TRBJ2-3, with D tentatively TRBD2 (6 bases). This CDR3 comprises 14 residues. Germline lookup yields CDR1 SNHLY and CDR2 FYNNEI. Trimming pared 7 bases from V and 4 bases from J, leaving 15 bases between. CDR3 DNA sequence: TGTGCCAGCATTCGCGGGGTGGGGGCAGATACGCAGTATTTT. Encoded protein: CASIRGVGADTQYF. Drawing the rest from reference TRBV2 and TRBJ2-3, the complete variable domain is EPEVTQTPSHQVTQMGQEVILRCVPISNHLYFYWYRQILGQKVEFLVSFYNNEISEKSEIFDDQFSVERPDGSNFTLKIRSTKLEDSAMYFCASIRGVGADTQYFGPGTRLTVL.

The chain carries TRBV19 and TRBJ2-3; D is perhaps TRBD2 (6 bases). Germline lookup yields CDR1 LNHDA and CDR2 SQIVND (reference sequence). CDR3 length equals 13 residues. Trimming removed 9 bases at V and 2 bases at J, with 12 bases between. CDR3 loop: CASRRDPTDTQYF. In DNA form, the CDR3 reads TGTGCCAGCAGGCGGGACCCCACAGATACGCAGTATTTT.

Points on this clone: The sample carries other DNA sequences with the same CDR3. The gene calls are TRBV7-9 and TRBJ2-1, with unresolved D. The CDR3 sequence is 12 residues long. V lost 3 bases to trimming and J lost 7 bases, with 7 bases between them. CDR1 and CDR2 from the germline V gene are SEHNR and FQNEAQ (reference sequence). DNA of the CDR3: TGTGCCAGCAGCTTGAGAATTAATGAGCAGTTCTTC. This encodes CASSLRINEQFF.

The chain couples TRBV7-2 to TRBJ2-3; tentative D call: TRBD2 (6 bases). Germline loops: CDR1 SGHTA, CDR2 FQGNSA. The ends were cut back, 7 bases at V and 1 base at J, with 15 bases in the middle. The CDR3 is 15 amino acids. The CDR3 protein is CASTLRGGGTDTQYF. DNA for the CDR3: TGTGCCAGCACTCTAAGAGGAGGGGGCACAGATACGCAGTATTTT.

This chain uses TRBV11-2 with TRBJ2-7; 11 bases match TRBD1. This CDR3 has 14 amino acids. CDR1 is SGHAT, CDR2 FQNNGV, per germline. V dropped 5 bases and J dropped 3; count of bases not matched to a gene: 3. For the CDR3, the DNA is TGTGCCAGCAGCGCGGGACAGGGGGGCTACGAGCAGTACTTC. Translation gives CASSAGQGGYEQYF.

This sequence joins TRBV2 and TRBJ2-7; the D gene is possibly TRBD1 (5 bases). Germline CDR1 and CDR2: SNHLY and FYNNEI. The CDR3 contains 14 residues. Trimming cost V 5 bases and J 0 bases, with 11 bases left between them. The CDR3 is CASSTDSLSYEQYF. The DNA of the CDR3 is TGTGCCAGCAGTACCGACAGCCTCTCCTACGAGCAGTACTTC. Filled out from reference TRBV2 and TRBJ2-7, the complete variable domain reads EPEVTQTPSHQVTQMGQEVILRCVPISNHLYFYWYRQILGQKVEFLVSFYNNEISEKSEIFDDQFSVERPDGSNFTLKIRSTKLEDSAMYFCASSTDSLSYEQYFGPGTRLTVT.

The chain couples TRBV28 to TRBJ2-7, with D perhaps matching TRBD1 (6 bases). CDR3 length: 13 residues. Germline assignment: CDR1 MDHEN and CDR2 SYDVKM. Trimming left V 7 bases short and J 1 base short, with 11 bases between. The DNA of the CDR3 is TGTGCCAGCACAGGGGTGATATCCTACGAGCAGTACTTC. Translated, it gives CASTGVISYEQYF. The whole variable domain, remainder taken from reference TRBV28 and TRBJ2-7, is DVKVTQSSRYLVKRTGEKVFLECVQDMDHENMFWYRQDPGLGLRLIYFSYDVKMKEKGDIPEGYSVSREKKERFSLILESASTNQTSMYLCASTGVISYEQYFGPGTRLTVT.

The chain combines TRBV5-1 with TRBJ2-5; 8 nucleotides align to TRBD1. V shed 2 bases and J 5 bases; nucleotides not matched to a gene: 5. CDR1 SGHRS and CDR2 YFSETQ come from the germline V gene. This CDR3 is 14 amino acids long. The CDR3: CASSLGQGGETQYF. The CDR3, as DNA: TGCGCCAGCAGCTTAGGACAGGGTGGCGAGACCCAGTACTTC.

The gene calls are TRBV7-6 and TRBJ2-1; 10 bases are shared with TRBD1. Germline CDR1 is SGHVS and CDR2 is FNYEAQ. The CDR3 is made up of 15 amino acids. The junction had 6 bases not matched to a gene; V was cut back by 5 bases and J by 5 bases. As DNA, the CDR3 is TGTGCCAGCAGCCCCGACAGGGGGCCGCACAATGAGCAGTTCTTC. Translation: CASSPDRGPHNEQFF.

The rearrangement uses TRBV24-1 and TRBJ2-1, with no clear D. The CDR3 has 12 residues. V was trimmed by 7 bases and J by 4 bases, leaving 7 bases between them. CDR1 and CDR2 (germline): KGHDR, SFDVKD. DNA for the CDR3: TGTGCCACCAGGGCCCCGTACAATGAGCAGTTCTTC. As protein: CATRAPYNEQFF.

The gene calls are TRBV9 and TRBJ2-6; unclear D gene. The CDR3 sequence is 13 residues long. Germline assignment: CDR1 SGDLS and CDR2 YYNGEE. Trimming took off 1 base at V and 6 bases at J, with 5 bases between the two ends. The chain's CDR3 is CASSVPVANVLTF. DNA for the CDR3: TGTGCCAGCAGCGTACCGGTGGCCAACGTCCTGACTTTC.

The chain combines TRBV19 with TRBJ1-5; possible D gene TRBD1, 6 bases. Germline V gives CDR1 LNHDA, CDR2 SQIVND (reference sequence). With 10 bases removed from V and 4 bases from J, the gap between germline ends came to 17 bases. The CDR3 spans 14 residues. CDR3 loop: CATFGEGGNQPQHF. Here the CDR3 DNA reads TGTGCCACTTTTGGGGAGGGGGGGAATCAGCCCCAGCATTTT. Full variable domain (rest looked up from reference TRBV19 and TRBJ1-5): DGGITQSPKYLFRKEGQNVTLSCEQNLNHDAMYWYRQDPGQGLRLIYYSQIVNDFQKGDIAEGYSVSREKKESFPLTVTSAQKNPTAFYLCATFGEGGNQPQHFGDGTRLSIL.